Shown below are 2 T cell receptor beta chains from a single sample sequenced in a study of control samples from healthy donors and cancer patients. The data were produced by immunoSEQ multiplex PCR, yet TCRdb's version contains in-frame clones alone and is incomplete. The sample carries 65,000 to 90,000 clones, over 90% recorded once. Specimen: blood. These receptors all stem from a woman in her twenties or thirties in good health.

V usage is TRBV5-1 and J usage is TRBJ1-4, with 8 bases that match TRBD1. Germline V gene data show CDR1 as SGHRS and CDR2 as YFSETQ. V lost 4 bases to trimming and J lost 12 bases; unmatched junction nucleotides: 14. The CDR3 loop spans 15 amino acids. The DNA of the CDR3 is TGCGCCAGCAGCAAATCGACAGGGGTAAGCCGGGAACTGTTTTTT. This translates into CASSKSTGVSRELFF. Drawing the rest from reference TRBV5-1 and TRBJ1-4, the complete variable domain is KAGVTQTPRYLIKTRGQQVTLSCSPISGHRSVSWYQQTPGQGLQFLFEYFSETQRNKGNFPGRFSGRQFSNSRSEMNVSTLELGDSALYLCASSKSTGVSRELFFGSGTQLSVL.

The V and J genes are TRBV6-6 and TRBJ1-1; possible D gene TRBD1, 6 bases. Germline V gives CDR1 MNHNY, CDR2 SVGAGI (reference sequence). This CDR3 is 18 amino acids long. V lost 5 bases and J 3 bases, leaving 25 bases between the germline ends. The CDR3 region has the DNA TGTGCCAGCAGTCAGCATTCCCGGGACATCTTTGGGCACACTGAAGCTTTCTTT. Encoded protein: CASSQHSRDIFGHTEAFF.